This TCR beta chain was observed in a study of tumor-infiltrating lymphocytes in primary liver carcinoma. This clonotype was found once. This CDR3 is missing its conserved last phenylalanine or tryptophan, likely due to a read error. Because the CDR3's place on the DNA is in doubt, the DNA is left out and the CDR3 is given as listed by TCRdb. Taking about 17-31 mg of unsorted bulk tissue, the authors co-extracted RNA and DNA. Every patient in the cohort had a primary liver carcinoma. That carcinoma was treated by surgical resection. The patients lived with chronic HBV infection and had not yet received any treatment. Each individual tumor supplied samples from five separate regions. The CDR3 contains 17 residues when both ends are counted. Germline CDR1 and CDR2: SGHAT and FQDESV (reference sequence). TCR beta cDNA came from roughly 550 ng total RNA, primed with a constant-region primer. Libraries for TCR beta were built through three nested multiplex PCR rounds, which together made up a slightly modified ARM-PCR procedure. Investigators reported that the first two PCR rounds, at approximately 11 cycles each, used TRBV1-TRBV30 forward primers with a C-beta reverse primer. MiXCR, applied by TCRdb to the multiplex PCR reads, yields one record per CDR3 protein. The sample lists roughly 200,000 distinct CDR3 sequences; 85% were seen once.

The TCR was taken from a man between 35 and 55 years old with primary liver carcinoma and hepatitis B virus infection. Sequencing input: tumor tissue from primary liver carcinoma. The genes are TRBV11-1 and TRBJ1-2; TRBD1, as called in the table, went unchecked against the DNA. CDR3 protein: CASSRTGTVKANYGYTL.